These T cell receptor beta chains were read from a single sample in a study of identifying expanded T cells in peripheral blood. Sequencing used immunoSEQ multiplex PCR; TCRdb keeps in-frame clones, though not all of them. The sample yields tens of thousands of clones, more than 70% seen once. The sequenced material came from blood. The receptor source for this set is a person between 18 and 75 years old in good health. Each CDR3 is given with its conserved first and last residue. D genes are given only for firm matches. Rows give clone size only sometimes, using once, few, many, or a class for an expanded clone.

J gene | V gene | clone size | D gene | CDR3 protein | CDR3 DNA
TRBJ1-6 | TRBV7-2 | - | - | CASSLFPPGPWGSPLHF | TGTGCCAGCAGCTTATTTCCCCCGGGACCGTGGGGATCACCCCTCCACTTT
TRBJ1-1 | TRBV6-5 | - | - | CASSLLGLANTEAFF | TGTGCCAGCAGCTTACTCGGACTGGCGAACACTGAAGCTTTCTTT
TRBJ2-7 | TRBV7-6 | - | TRBD2 | CASSLEPRGGAYEQYF | TGTGCCAGCAGCTTAGAGCCGCGCGGGGGGGCATACGAGCAGTACTTC
TRBJ1-2 | TRBV6-5 | - | - | CASRDAGRGGGYTF | TGTGCCAGCAGGGACGCGGGCAGGGGAGGGGGCTACACCTTC
TRBJ2-7 | TRBV7-9 | - | - | CASTSRTRSSYEQYF | TGTGCCAGCACGTCCCGCACGCGCAGCTCCTACGAGCAGTACTTC
TRBJ1-2 | TRBV15 | once | - | CATSRDRDNYGYTF | TGTGCCACCAGCAGAGACCGGGACAACTATGGCTACACCTTC
TRBJ1-3 | TRBV19 | few | - | CASSIDPRGSRTIYF | TGTGCCAGTAGTATAGATCCGCGGGGGTCTAGGACCATATATTTT
TRBJ2-5 | TRBV7-7 | - | - | CASGVGGQETQYF | TGTGCCAGCGGGGTAGGCGGACAAGAGACCCAGTACTTC
TRBJ2-1 | TRBV5-1 | - | - | CASGLTLQGGDNEQFF | TGCGCCAGCGGATTAACACTACAGGGAGGAGACAATGAGCAGTTCTTC
TRBJ2-6 | TRBV6-4 | - | - | CASSASISGANVLTF | TGTGCCAGCAGTGCATCGATCTCTGGGGCCAACGTCCTGACTTTC
TRBJ2-7 | TRBV5-1 | - | TRBD1 | CASSFWDSSYEQYF | TGCGCCAGCAGCTTTTGGGACAGCTCCTACGAGCAGTACTTC
TRBJ1-4 | TRBV7-9 | - | - | CASSTGTALNEKLFF | TGTGCCAGCAGCACCGGGACGGCTCTTAATGAAAAACTGTTTTTT
TRBJ1-1 | TRBV6-1 | - | - | CASSLTENTEAFF | TGTGCCAGCAGTTTGACCGAGAACACTGAAGCTTTCTTT
TRBJ1-2 | TRBV7-2 | - | - | CASSLARRSSGYTF | TGTGCCAGCAGCTTAGCGCGCAGGTCGTCTGGCTACACCTTC
TRBJ2-3 | TRBV28 | once | TRBD2 | CASSPGLAGASSTDTQYF | TGTGCCAGCAGTCCCGGACTAGCGGGGGCCTCTAGCACAGATACGCAGTATTTT
TRBJ2-2 | TRBV4-3 | - | - | CASSQDERVELFF | TGCGCCAGCAGCCAAGATGAGCGTGTGGAGCTGTTTTTT
TRBJ1-3 | TRBV7-9 | - | - | CASSGGERQSSGNTIYF | TGTGCCAGCAGCGGAGGCGAGCGTCAGAGCTCTGGAAACACCATATATTTT
TRBJ2-3 | TRBV9 | - | - | CASSVHTDTQYF | TGTGCCAGCAGCGTACACACAGATACGCAGTATTTT
TRBJ1-6 | TRBV4-2 | - | - | CASSPAGGPSSYNSPLHF | TGTGCCAGCAGCCCCGCCGGCGGTCCGAGCTCCTATAATTCACCCCTCCACTTT
TRBJ2-5 | TRBV5-4 | once | - | CASGVRPTRETQYF | TGTGCCAGCGGAGTGAGGCCCACCAGGGAGACCCAGTACTTC
TRBJ2-5 | TRBV7-2 | - | TRBD1 | CASSQDRGVETQYF | TGTGCCAGCAGCCAAGACAGGGGAGTCGAGACCCAGTACTTC
TRBJ2-2 | TRBV28 | - | TRBD2 | CASRLAAGELFF | TGTGCCAGCAGACTAGCGGCCGGGGAGCTGTTTTTT
TRBJ2-3 | TRBV7-8 | - | TRBD1 | CASSIRGQGIDTQYF | TGTGCCAGCAGCATTCGGGGACAGGGTATAGATACGCAGTATTTT
TRBJ2-3 | TRBV25-1 | - | - | CASSEPSDTQYF | TGTGCCAGCAGTGAACCGAGCGATACGCAGTATTTT
TRBJ2-4 | TRBV4-2 | - | - | CASSQDGTGDIQYF | TGTGCCAGCAGCCAAGACGGCACGGGGGACATTCAGTACTTC
TRBJ1-6 | TRBV27 | - | - | CASSVLAPATNSPLHF | TGTGCCAGCAGTGTCTTGGCGCCCGCGACGAATTCACCCCTCCACTTT
TRBJ1-4 | TRBV5-6 | - | TRBD1 | CASSSVGQGQRKLFF | TGTGCCAGCAGCTCGGTGGGACAGGGACAGAGGAAACTGTTTTTT
TRBJ1-1 | TRBV7-9 | - | TRBD1 | CASSDGQGYTEAFF | TGTGCCAGCAGCGACGGACAGGGGTACACTGAAGCTTTCTTT
TRBJ2-5 | TRBV28 | - | - | CASRDSAVETQYF | TGTGCCAGCAGGGATTCAGCGGTTGAGACCCAGTACTTC
TRBJ2-5 | TRBV7-9 | - | - | CASSLGAKETQYF | TGTGCCAGCAGCTTAGGGGCGAAAGAGACCCAGTACTTC
TRBJ1-1 | TRBV5-4 | - | TRBD1 | CASSHALRDSSAFF | TGTGCCAGCAGCCACGCCCTGAGGGACAGCAGTGCTTTCTTT
TRBJ1-2 | TRBV7-9 | - | - | CASSSLRVPDGYTF | TGTGCCAGCAGCTCCCTGAGGGTACCTGATGGCTACACCTTC
TRBJ1-1 | TRBV14 | - | - | CASSQLENTEAFF | TGTGCCAGCAGCCAATTAGAGAACACTGAAGCTTTCTTT
TRBJ2-7 | TRBV11-2 | once | - | CASSLDTDEQYF | TGTGCCAGCAGCTTAGACACGGACGAGCAGTACTTC
TRBJ2-7 | TRBV10-1 | - | - | CASSDSDSSYEQYF | TGCGCCAGCAGTGACAGCGATAGCTCCTACGAGCAGTACTTC
TRBJ1-6 | TRBV14 | few | - | CASSQVQGGEPLHF | TGTGCCAGCAGCCAAGTACAGGGCGGGGAACCCCTCCACTTT
TRBJ2-4 | TRBV2 | - | - | CASNRGGASGNIQYF | TGTGCCAGCAATCGCGGGGGCGCCTCGGGAAACATTCAGTACTTC
TRBJ2-7 | TRBV18 | - | TRBD2 | CASSPRLAGGPLYEQYF | TGTGCCAGCTCACCCCGACTAGCGGGGGGCCCCTTATACGAGCAGTACTTC
TRBJ1-2 | TRBV7-2 | - | - | CASSSGLGGLYGYTF | TGTGCCAGCAGCTCCGGGCTGGGGGGTCTCTATGGCTACACCTTC
TRBJ1-5 | TRBV27 | - | TRBD1 | CASSLRGQGALNQPQHF | TGTGCCAGCAGTTTAAGAGGACAGGGGGCGCTTAATCAGCCCCAGCATTTT
TRBJ2-7 | TRBV25-1 | - | - | CASSAVSYEQYF | TGTGCCAGCAGTGCCGTATCCTACGAGCAGTACTTC
TRBJ1-2 | TRBV5-6 | - | TRBD1 | CASRETGIYGYTF | TGTGCCAGCAGGGAGACAGGGATCTATGGCTACACCTTC
TRBJ1-2 | TRBV30 | - | - | CAWQGSWYGYTF | TGTGCCTGGCAGGGGAGTTGGTATGGCTACACCTTC
TRBJ1-2 | TRBV18 | - | TRBD1 | CASSPPLGQRNYGYTF | TGTGCCAGCTCACCACCCTTGGGACAGAGGAACTATGGCTACACCTTC
TRBJ1-2 | TRBV7-9 | once | TRBD1 | CASSHGQGVFVGYTF | TGTGCCAGCAGCCACGGACAGGGCGTTTTTGTTGGCTACACCTTC
TRBJ2-3 | TRBV19 | - | - | CASSMFSTDTQYF | TGTGCCAGTAGTATGTTTAGCACAGATACGCAGTATTTT
TRBJ2-7 | TRBV19 | - | TRBD2 | CASSIRDSGVEQYF | TGTGCCAGTAGTATTCGGGATAGCGGGGTCGAGCAGTACTTC
TRBJ1-5 | TRBV2 | - | - | CASSDPEGGRNQPQHF | TGTGCCAGCAGCGACCCGGAGGGTGGAAGGAATCAGCCCCAGCATTTT
TRBJ2-3 | TRBV7-8 | - | TRBD2 | CASSLLAGGLDTQYF | TGTGCCAGCAGCTTACTAGCGGGGGGGCTAGATACGCAGTATTTT
TRBJ1-1 | TRBV7-8 | - | - | CASSLVRTEAFF | TGTGCCAGCAGCTTAGTAAGGACTGAAGCTTTCTTT
TRBJ2-5 | TRBV9 | - | - | CASRPQGWWSETQYF | TGTGCCAGCAGGCCACAGGGATGGTGGAGCGAGACCCAGTACTTC
TRBJ2-3 | TRBV29-1 | - | TRBD2 | CSVDATSGGFTDTQYF | TGCAGCGTTGATGCCACCAGCGGGGGCTTCACAGATACGCAGTATTTT
TRBJ1-1 | TRBV11-2 | once | - | CASTRSRGTEAFF | TGTGCCAGCACGCGCTCACGAGGTACTGAAGCTTTCTTT
TRBJ1-6 | TRBV6-6 | once | - | CASSYSDVFSDSPLHF | TGTGCCAGCAGTTACTCGGACGTCTTTTCCGATTCACCCCTCCACTTT
TRBJ1-1 | TRBV6-1 | - | - | CASSEVIGRNTEAFF | TGTGCCAGCAGTGAAGTTATAGGTAGGAACACTGAAGCTTTCTTT
TRBJ2-3 | TRBV30 | - | - | CAWSPSTDTQYF | TGTGCCTGGAGCCCCAGCACAGATACGCAGTATTTT
TRBJ2-1 | TRBV11-2 | - | - | CASSSTTPPRYNEQFF | TGTGCCAGCAGCTCAACAACCCCTCCCAGATACAATGAGCAGTTCTTC
TRBJ1-1 | TRBV7-9 | - | - | CASSFGTVNTEAFF | TGTGCCAGCAGCTTTGGCACGGTGAACACTGAAGCTTTCTTT
TRBJ2-1 | TRBV19 | - | TRBD1 | CASSIGGTGGPNEQFF | TGTGCCAGTAGTATCGGGGGCACAGGGGGGCCCAATGAGCAGTTCTTC
TRBJ1-6 | TRBV6-6 | - | - | CASSYGENSPLHF | TGTGCCAGCAGTTACGGGGAGAATTCACCCCTCCACTTT